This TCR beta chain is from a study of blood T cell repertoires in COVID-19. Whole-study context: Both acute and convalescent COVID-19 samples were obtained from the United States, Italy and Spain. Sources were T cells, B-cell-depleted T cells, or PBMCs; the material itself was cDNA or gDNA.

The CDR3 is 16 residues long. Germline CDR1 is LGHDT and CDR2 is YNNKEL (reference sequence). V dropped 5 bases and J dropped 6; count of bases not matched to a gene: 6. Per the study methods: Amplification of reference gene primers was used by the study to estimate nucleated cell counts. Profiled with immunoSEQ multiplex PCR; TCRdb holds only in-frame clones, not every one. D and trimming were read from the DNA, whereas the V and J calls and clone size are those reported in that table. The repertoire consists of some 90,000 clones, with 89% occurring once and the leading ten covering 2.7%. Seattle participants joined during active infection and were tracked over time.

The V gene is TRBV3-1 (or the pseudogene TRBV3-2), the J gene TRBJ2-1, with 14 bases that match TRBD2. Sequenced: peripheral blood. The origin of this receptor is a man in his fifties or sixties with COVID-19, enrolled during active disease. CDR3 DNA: TGTGCCAGCAGCATGTACGGGACTAGCGGGAGCAATGAGCAGTTCTTC. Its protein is CASSMYGTSGSNEQFF.